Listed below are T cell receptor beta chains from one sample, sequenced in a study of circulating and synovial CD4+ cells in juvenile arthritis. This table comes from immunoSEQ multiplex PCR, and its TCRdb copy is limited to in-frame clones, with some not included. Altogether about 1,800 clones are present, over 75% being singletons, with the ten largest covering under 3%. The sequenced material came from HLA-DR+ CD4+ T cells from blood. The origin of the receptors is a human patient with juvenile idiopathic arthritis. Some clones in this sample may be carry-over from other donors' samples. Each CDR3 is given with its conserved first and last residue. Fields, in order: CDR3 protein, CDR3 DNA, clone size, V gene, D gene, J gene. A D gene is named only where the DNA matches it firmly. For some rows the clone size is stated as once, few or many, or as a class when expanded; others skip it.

CASSVSWGANEKLFF	TGTGCCAGCAGCGTAAGCTGGGGGGCTAATGAAAAACTGTTTTTT	.	TRBV9	.	TRBJ1-4
CASRLQGAGYTF	TGTGCCAGCAGACTACAGGGGGCTGGCTACACCTTC	few	TRBV28	TRBD1	TRBJ1-2
CASSIGPGREAFF	TGTGCCAGTAGTATTGGGCCAGGGCGTGAAGCTTTCTTT	once	TRBV19	.	TRBJ1-1
CASSFRTGWSSYNSPLHF	TGTGCCAGCAGTTTCCGGACAGGGTGGAGTTCCTATAATTCACCCCTCCACTTT	.	TRBV28	TRBD1	TRBJ1-6
CSVGYRGGTEAFF	TGCAGCGTTGGGTACAGGGGTGGCACTGAAGCTTTCTTT	.	TRBV29-1	TRBD1	TRBJ1-1
CAWSAPNRGFDGTETFF	TGTGCCTGGAGTGCCCCCAACAGGGGGTTTGATGGCACTGAAACTTTCTTT	.	TRBV30	TRBD1	TRBJ1-1
CASSASTGRETQYF	TGTGCCAGCAGTGCCTCTACAGGGAGAGAGACCCAGTACTTC	.	TRBV25-1	.	TRBJ2-5
CASSISWGQGGTEAFF	TGTGCCAGTAGTATCTCGTGGGGACAGGGGGGGACTGAAGCTTTCTTT	.	TRBV19	TRBD1	TRBJ1-1
CASSGYQAWAASAMGYTF	TGTGCCAGCAGTGGATATCAGGCTTGGGCCGCGTCCGCTATGGGCTACACCTTC	.	TRBV6-1	.	TRBJ1-2
CAWSPRRGGEQYF	TGTGCCTGGAGTCCCCGGAGGGGCGGCGAGCAGTACTTC	once	TRBV30	.	TRBJ2-7
CASSPQTSGSATQYF	TGTGCCAGCAGTCCACAGACTAGCGGTTCAGCGACCCAGTACTTC	.	TRBV27	TRBD2	TRBJ2-5
CASSPGGQGVSYEQYF	TGTGCCAGCAGCCCTGGGGGACAGGGGGTCTCCTACGAGCAGTACTTC	.	TRBV7-2	TRBD1	TRBJ2-7
CASSEGLAGGGEQFF	TGTGCCAGCAGTGAGGGGCTAGCGGGTGGCGGGGAGCAGTTCTTC	.	TRBV6-1	TRBD2	TRBJ2-1
CASSQSRGYMGNQPQHF	TGCGCCAGCAGTCAATCGAGAGGATATATGGGCAATCAGCCCCAGCATTTT	.	TRBV23-1	.	TRBJ1-5
CASSYSPGGELFF	TGTGCCAGCAGTTACTCCCCCGGCGGGGAGCTGTTTTTT	.	TRBV6-5	.	TRBJ2-2
CASGLRGRDTEAFF	TGTGCCAGTGGGCTGAGGGGGCGAGACACTGAAGCTTTCTTT	.	TRBV19	TRBD1	TRBJ1-1
CASRDRGQGNTIYF	TGTGCCAGCAGGGACAGGGGGCAAGGAAACACCATATATTTT	.	TRBV2	TRBD1	TRBJ1-3
CASSMGNYNEQFF	TGTGCCAGTAGTATGGGCAACTACAATGAGCAGTTCTTC	.	TRBV19	.	TRBJ2-1
CASSPRPGTSGVLTQYF	TGTGCCAGCAGCCCGCGCCCCGGGACTAGCGGGGTATTAACGCAGTATTTT	.	TRBV7-2	TRBD2	TRBJ2-3
CASSSWTSGGPYEQYF	TGTGCCAGCAGCTCCTGGACTAGCGGGGGACCTTACGAGCAGTACTTC	.	TRBV7-8	TRBD2	TRBJ2-7
CASSSRTGAGVNEQFF	TGTGCCAGCAGCTCTCGGACAGGAGCGGGGGTAAATGAGCAGTTCTTC	.	TRBV7-2	.	TRBJ2-1
CASSQRKGLQETQYF	TGCGCCAGCAGCCAGAGAAAGGGACTTCAAGAGACCCAGTACTTC	.	TRBV4-1	.	TRBJ2-5
CASSSLREENTEAFF	TGTGCCAGTAGTTCCCTCAGGGAGGAGAACACTGAAGCTTTCTTT	once	TRBV19	.	TRBJ1-1
CASRKAGGANEKLFF	TGTGCCAGCCGGAAAGCAGGGGGAGCTAATGAAAAACTGTTTTTT	once	TRBV6-5	TRBD1	TRBJ1-4
CASRIPGTSYGYTF	TGTGCCAGCAGGATCCCTGGGACAAGCTATGGCTACACCTTC	.	TRBV6-5	.	TRBJ1-2
CASQRGEKLFF	TGCGCCAGCCAGCGGGGTGAAAAACTGTTTTTT	few	TRBV10-2	.	TRBJ1-4
CATSRRTSGNNEQFF	TGTGCCACCAGCAGAAGGACTAGCGGGAACAATGAGCAGTTCTTC	.	TRBV15	TRBD2	TRBJ2-1
CASSQERGVTGQPQHF	TGTGCCAGCAGCCAAGAACGAGGGGTGACAGGTCAGCCCCAGCATTTT	.	TRBV4-2	.	TRBJ1-5
CASSLLSGGSTEAFF	TGTGCCAGCAGTTTATTGTCAGGGGGTAGCACTGAAGCTTTCTTT	.	TRBV28	TRBD1	TRBJ1-1
CASREDNPNQPQHF	TGCGCCAGCAGGGAGGACAACCCCAATCAGCCCCAGCATTTT	.	TRBV10-1	.	TRBJ1-5
CASSLVGGGDGYTF	TGCGCCAGCAGCTTGGTAGGGGGCGGGGATGGCTACACCTTC	few	TRBV5-1	TRBD1	TRBJ1-2
CASSVALAGYTGELFF	TGTGCCAGCAGTGTAGCACTAGCGGGGTACACCGGGGAGCTGTTTTTT	.	TRBV2	TRBD2	TRBJ2-2